Reported below is one TCR beta chain. Its cognate antigen is unknown. One junction end disagrees with the germline gene, perhaps due to a read error. The data belong to a study of radiation and T cells in renal cell carcinoma. Across the study: Nephrectomy followed 15 Gy stereotactic body radiation by 4 weeks.

The study's findings and limits: Top tumor clonotypes rose in blood 2 weeks post-radiation, then contracted.

CDR3 length: 14 residues. In germline, CDR1 is SEHNR, CDR2 FQNEAQ (reference sequence). Time point indicated: baseline pretreatment blood. Treatment reported: 15 Gy SBRT to primary tumor, nephrectomy 4 weeks later. After SBRT, blood was collected at 2 and 4 weeks, plus baseline. This renal cell carcinoma was of the clear cell type. TCRdb's table, derived via immunoSEQ multiplex PCR, lists solely in-frame clones and lacks some. Altogether about 140,000 clones are present, around four fifths being singletons, with the ten largest covering around a quarter. The V and J genes are TRBV7-9 and TRBJ2-7, with D perhaps matching TRBD1 (5 bases). The sequence came from a woman aged 45 to 65 with renal cell carcinoma. The source was blood, collected from a patient whose treatment included radiotherapy and nephrectomy. CDR3: CVSSLVGRVEEQYF. CDR3 coding DNA: TGTGTCAGCAGCTTAGTCGGCAGGGTGGAAGAGCAGTACTTC.